These 9 T cell receptor beta chains were sequenced from one sample in a study of patients and donors after allogeneic stem cell transplantation. From the RT-PCR reads, TCRdb called clonotypes with MiXCR, one entry per CDR3 protein. The table shows about 410,000 distinct CDR3 sequences, with about a sixth occurring only once. The sequenced sample consisted of blood, either unsorted or a sorted T cell fraction (not recorded which). These receptors were collected from a human donor who was either an allogeneic HSCT recipient or a stem cell or donor lymphocyte infusion donor (not recorded which). It is not recorded whose cells these are; they may come from a transplant donor.

The gene calls are TRBV4-3 and TRBJ2-2, with 8 bases identical to TRBD1. The trim removed 2 bases at V and 5 bases at J, leaving 1 base unmatched. Germline CDR1 LGHNA, CDR2 YSLEER. The CDR3 is 14 residues long. CDR3 DNA sequence: TGCGCCAGCAGCCAAACAGGGGGAACCGGGGAGCTGTTTTTT. This codes for CASSQTGGTGELFF.

In its sample, this clonotype was seen a few times. This sequence joins TRBV19 and TRBJ1-5; D perhaps matches TRBD1 (5 bases). This CDR3 has 15 residues. V gave up 2 bases and J gave up 2 bases, with 10 bases separating them. CDR1 LNHDA and CDR2 SQIVND come from the germline V gene (reference sequence). The CDR3 DNA follows: TGTGCCAGTAGTATAAGGGGAATGGGCAATCAGCCCCAGCATTTT. Amino acids: CASSIRGMGNQPQHF.

The sample holds a few counts of this clonotype. The rearrangement joins TRBV19 to TRBJ1-1; D might be TRBD1 (6 bases). Trimming shortened V by 4 bases and J by 1 base, and 16 bases separated the two germline ends. The length of the CDR3 is 16 residues. The germline gives CDR1 LNHDA, CDR2 SQIVND (reference sequence). CDR3 loop: CASSTRQAIRNTEAFF. The CDR3 region has the DNA TGTGCCAGTAGTACGAGACAGGCTATCCGGAACACTGAAGCTTTCTTT.

This clonotype was seen only a few times. The chain employs TRBV6-2 or TRBV6-3 and TRBJ2-2; D is ambiguous. The CDR3 extends over 12 amino acids. Looked up from germline, CDR1 is MNHEY and CDR2 is SVGEGT. The germline V and J ends were trimmed by 6 bases and 5 bases, with 7 bases remaining between them. Written as DNA, the CDR3 is TGTGCCAGCAGAGGGAAAACCGGGGAGCTGTTTTTT. Its translation is CASRGKTGELFF.

The gene calls are TRBV4-3 and TRBJ2-3; D may be TRBD2 (6 bases). V gave up 1 base and J gave up 0 bases, with 14 bases separating them. CDR1 LGHNA and CDR2 YSLEER come from the germline V gene. The CDR3 loop spans 17 amino acids. The CDR3 here is CASSQVAGPTSTDTQYF. DNA for the CDR3: TGCGCCAGCAGCCAAGTCGCGGGGCCTACTAGCACAGATACGCAGTATTTT.

This chain connects TRBV5-6 to TRBJ1-2; D gene ambiguous. CDR1 SGHDT and CDR2 YYEEEE come from the germline V gene. The V end was cut by 2 bases, the J end by 3 bases, with 5 bases between. The CDR3 is made up of 12 amino acids. CDR3 loop: CASSFVDYGYTF. CDR3 coding DNA: TGTGCCAGCAGCTTTGTTGACTATGGCTACACCTTC.

This chain connects TRBV27 to TRBJ1-2, with D possibly TRBD1 on 6 matching bases. The CDR3 contains 14 residues. From germline, CDR1 is MNHEY and CDR2 SMNVEV (reference sequence). V was pared by 3 bases and J by 6 bases, with 14 bases between. The CDR3 is CASSFMGQEDGYTF. Here the CDR3 DNA reads TGTGCCAGCAGTTTTATGGGACAAGAAGATGGCTACACCTTC.

This clonotype was counted between two and nine times. The genes are TRBV30 and TRBJ1-2, with TRBD1 as a possible D gene (5 bases). Germline CDR1 reads GTSNPN; CDR2 reads SVGIG (reference sequence). The CDR3 totals 18 residues. The V and J ends lost 0 bases and 6 bases respectively, with 26 bases between them. The CDR3 DNA reads TGTGCCTGGAGTGTAGGGCCCCAGCGGGGCCGCTACGGTGATGGCTACACCTTC. Translation gives CAWSVGPQRGRYGDGYTF.

The sample holds a few counts of this clonotype. The V gene is TRBV25-1, the J gene TRBJ1-2; no reliable D call. This CDR3 is 13 amino acids long. Germline V gene lookup returns CDR1 MGHDK and CDR2 SYGVNS. V was clipped by 1 base and J by 2 bases, with 5 bases between them. The CDR3 protein is CASSESGNYGYTF. In DNA, the CDR3 is TGTGCCAGCAGTGAATCGGGGAACTATGGCTACACCTTC.